This T cell receptor (beta chain) was found in a study of early T cells in non-severe SARS-CoV-2 infection. V lost 3 bases to trimming and J lost 5 bases, with 7 bases between them. The CDR3 sequence is 12 residues long. The germline CDR1 and CDR2 sequences are MNHEY and SMNVEV (reference sequence). Using its own MiXCR run on the 5' RACE reads, TCRdb lists one record per CDR3 protein. The data contain around 50,000 distinct CDR3 sequences, 5.5% to 6.5% of them singletons. This clonotype was picked up many times. This chain connects TRBV27 to TRBJ1-1; D unresolved. Sequences were obtained from whole blood. The clonotype comes from an adult who was a healthcare worker with PCR-confirmed SARS-CoV-2 infection or an uninfected control (not recorded which). CDR3: CASSFLGTEAFF. The CDR3 nucleotides read TGTGCCAGCAGTTTCCTGGGTACTGAAGCTTTCTTT.